The clone carrying this T cell receptor (beta chain) was found many times. The entry originates in a study of Graves' ophthalmopathy and Graves' hyperthyroidism. RNA transcripts were the source from which TCR beta CDR3 regions were amplified. First-round RT-PCR used HTBI primers; second-round multiplex PCR followed. TCRdb fed the multiplex PCR reads into MiXCR, producing one record per CDR3 protein. This table has about 740,000 distinct CDR3 sequences, around 40% appearing once. The origin of this receptor is an adult man with Graves' ophthalmopathy. The sequenced sample was peripheral blood.

Here the CDR3 DNA reads TGTGCCAGCAGCTTAGTTGCAGGGTCTGGCTACACCTTC. Translated: CASSLVAGSGYTF. The chain couples TRBV7-9 to TRBJ1-2, with D possibly TRBD1 on 5 matching bases. The CDR3 is 13 residues long. Trimming removed 1 base from V and 7 bases from J, with 10 bases in between. Germline V CDR1 and CDR2: SEHNR, FQNEAQ (reference sequence).